These 10 T cell receptor beta chains were all obtained from the same sample, sequenced in a study of T cells after yellow fever vaccination. TCRdb re-called the 5' RACE reads through MiXCR, storing one row per CDR3 protein. The sample includes about 330,000 distinct CDR3 sequences, about 6.6% of them seen just once. The material was PBMCs, obtained roughly seven weeks after the first yellow fever vaccination. These receptors originate from a man between 18 and 35 years old who received the YFV17D yellow fever vaccine.

This clonotype has just a few counts. The J gene is TRBJ2-7, the V gene TRBV10-3; D remains unclear. The CDR3 spans 15 residues. The V gene lost 8 bases and the J gene lost 0 bases, with 17 bases spanning the gap. Germline-derived CDR1 and CDR2 are ENHRY and SYGVKD. CDR3 loop: CAISRAMPPSYEQYF. The CDR3 DNA reads as TGTGCCATCTCCCGGGCTATGCCCCCCTCCTACGAGCAGTACTTC.

This clonotype came up a few times. The chain joins TRBV15 to TRBJ2-5; tentatively, D is TRBD1 (6 bases). This CDR3 has 15 residues. Germline CDR1 is LNHNV and CDR2 is YYDKDF (reference sequence). Trimming removed 1 base from V and 1 base from J, with 10 bases in between. The CDR3 is CATSRVRGIQETQYF. In nucleotides, the CDR3 is TGTGCCACCAGCAGAGTGAGGGGGATCCAAGAGACCCAGTACTTC.

V is TRBV5-6 and J is TRBJ2-1, with a tentative D call TRBD2 (6 bases). Trimming took 7 bases from V and 5 from J, leaving 13 bases between them. CDR1 SGHDT and CDR2 YYEEEE come from the germline V gene. The CDR3 consists of 13 residues. The CDR3 loop is CASLWRGDNEQFF. CDR3 sequence (DNA): TGTGCCAGCCTTTGGCGGGGAGACAATGAGCAGTTCTTC.

This clonotype was seen many times. CDR3 loop: CASSYVARRGELFF. Here the CDR3 DNA reads TGTGCCAGCAGTTACGTGGCCCGCAGAGGGGAGCTGTTTTTT. The gene calls are TRBV6-2 or TRBV6-3 and TRBJ2-2; no reliable D call. Looked up from germline, CDR1 is MNHEY and CDR2 is SVGEGT. Trimming cost V 2 bases and J 8 bases, with 12 bases left between them. The CDR3 spans 14 residues.

This clonotype was seen only a few times. CDR3 DNA sequence: TGTGCCACCAGCAGAAACAGTGTGAATAATTCACCCCTCCACTTT. This encodes CATSRNSVNNSPLHF. The chain joins TRBV15 to TRBJ1-6; D is unclear. Germline assignment: CDR1 LNHNV and CDR2 YYDKDF (reference sequence). The length of the CDR3 is 15 residues. The germline V and J ends were trimmed by 2 bases and 5 bases, with 10 bases remaining between them.

The sample holds many counts of this clonotype. The rearrangement joins TRBV18 to TRBJ2-5; no reliable D call. This CDR3 has 11 residues. CDR1 and CDR2 from the germline V gene are KGHSH and LQKENI. Between the trimmed V and J ends, which lost 0 bases and 7 bases, there was a span of 3 bases. CDR3 sequence (DNA): TGTGCCAGCTCACCACCGGGGACCCAGTACTTC. Amino acid sequence: CASSPPGTQYF.

This clonotype appeared many times. The V call is TRBV5-5, the J call TRBJ2-1; D might be TRBD2 (6 bases). The CDR3 consists of 15 residues. CDR1 and CDR2 (germline): SGHKS, YYEKEE (reference sequence). V was shortened by 5 bases and J by 6 bases, with 18 bases between the two germline ends. The CDR3 protein is CASSPPPGGANEQFF. Here the CDR3 DNA reads TGTGCCAGCAGTCCGCCCCCCGGCGGGGCCAATGAGCAGTTCTTC. Full variable domain (rest looked up from reference TRBV5-5 and TRBJ2-1): DAGVTQSPTHLIKTRGQQVTLRCSPISGHKSVSWYQQVLGQGPQFIFQYYEKEERGRGNFPDRFSARQFPNYSSELNVNALLLGDSALYLCASSPPPGGANEQFFGPGTRLTVL.

This clonotype was found many times. This chain uses TRBV14 with TRBJ2-1; 11 bases match TRBD2. Germline loops: CDR1 SGHDN, CDR2 FVKESK. V lost 4 bases, J lost 6 bases, and 8 bases stayed unmatched. CDR3 size: 16 residues. CDR3 loop: CASSRGLLAGANEQFF. The CDR3 bases are TGTGCCAGCAGCCGAGGGTTACTAGCGGGGGCCAATGAGCAGTTCTTC.

The chain has TRBV28 and TRBJ2-3; 7 nucleotides match TRBD1. The CDR3 length is 14 residues. Germline V CDR1 and CDR2: MDHEN, SYDVKM. The ends lost 8 bases at V and 2 bases at J; junction bases unmatched: 7. The CDR3 nucleotides are TGTGCCAGCCGACCGGGACAGATCACAGATACGCAGTATTTT. Its translation is CASRPGQITDTQYF.

This clonotype was found a few times. V is TRBV7-2 and J is TRBJ2-3; unclear D gene. Germline CDR1 and CDR2: SGHTA and FQGNSA. V was pared by 7 bases and J by 0 bases, with 11 bases between. This CDR3 region has 14 residues. The CDR3 DNA sequence: TGTGCCAGCACTCAAAGCCCTAGCACAGATACGCAGTATTTT. Its protein is CASTQSPSTDTQYF.